The present entry profiles one T cell receptor beta chain with its context. It has no known antigen specificity. No per-base quality is available; no much larger clone lies one base away. Patients with a history of autoimmune disease or receiving systemic immunosuppression were excluded from the trial. Peripheral blood for TCR sequencing was collected from all dose cohorts at baseline, on cycle 4 day 1, and on cycle 7 day 1. The samples were taken from a phase I, first-in-human, multicenter, open-label dose-escalation trial of ivuxolimab. Adults with locally advanced or metastatic melanoma, renal cell carcinoma, hepatocellular carcinoma or head and neck squamous cell carcinoma were enrolled in the trial. Before TCR sequencing, CD4+ and CD8+ T cells were separately sorted from peripheral blood. Genomic DNA was extracted from sorted cells for sequencing of the TCRbeta CDR3 region. The immunoSEQ Assay was used for sequencing of TCRbeta CDR3 regions. Sourced from immuneACCESS, this table was stored by TCRdb with only in-frame sequences that have V and J called. A share of the clones is absent; for the studies checked, an unresolved V gene accounts for under half, and the remainder has no known explanation. For this sample there are about 75,000 clones; around 87% appear just once. The top ten constitute nearly 8% of the sample.

This entry belongs to a study of OX40 agonist ivuxolimab in advanced cancers. About the investigation overall: Ivuxolimab was a fully human IgG2 agonistic monoclonal antibody targeting the costimulatory receptor OX40 (CD134). Intravenous ivuxolimab was administered to patients every 2 weeks at six dose levels: 0.01, 0.1, 0.3, 1.5, 3 and 10 mg/kg. Of the approximately 54 patients in dose escalation, about 20 had hepatocellular carcinoma, some 15 had melanoma, 9 had renal cell carcinoma and 9 had head and neck cancer. A male proportion of under 85% and a mean age of about 60 years, ranging from about 23 to 90, were recorded for the dose-escalation cohort. Prior anti-PD-1, anti-PD-L1 or anti-CTLA-4 therapy was permitted, and checkpoint inhibitors had been received by 40% to 50% of dose-escalation patients. Partial responses occurred in three dose-escalation patients: two with cutaneous melanoma and one with hepatocellular carcinoma. Peripheral TCRbeta sequencing was intended to test whether TCR sequence diversity was altered and clonal T-cell expansion was caused by ivuxolimab. The paper reports the monotherapy dose-escalation portion (N of about 54 patients) of the phase I ivuxolimab trial. Paper-wide results and their limitations: The antigen specificity of the clonally expanded peripheral T cells was not determined. Low levels of normalized T-cell clonal expansion were also seen in some nonresponding patients. At doses of 0.1 to 3.0 mg/kg, clonal expansion of both CD4+ and CD8+ blood T cells was observed from baseline to week 6. After ivuxolimab, expanded clones were on average more numerous among CD8+ T cells than among CD4+ T cells. Partial responders in the 0.1-3.0 mg/kg groups had among the lowest normalized peripheral clonal expansion, especially among CD8+ T cells.

The origin of this receptor is an adult with an advanced solid tumor such as melanoma, head and neck, liver or kidney cancer. Sequencing was performed on CD4+ or CD8+ T cells sorted from blood, taken in a trial of the OX40 agonist ivuxolimab.

CDR3 region: CASSPITGVGTTEAFF. The DNA reads as follows: TGTGCCAGCAGTCCCATCACGGGTGTAGGGACCACTGAAGCTTTCTTT. The receptor chain draws on TRBV27 and TRBJ1-1, with a tentative D gene TRBD1 over 5 matching bases. Taken from cysteine to phenylalanine, the CDR3 has 16 residues. The only DNA kept is the CDR3, 48 bases in frame from the first base. Taken from the germline V gene (reference sequence), the CDR1 and CDR2 loops are MNHEY and SMNVEV. The V end loses 5 bases and the J end loses 4 bases, and a stretch of 20 bases separates them.